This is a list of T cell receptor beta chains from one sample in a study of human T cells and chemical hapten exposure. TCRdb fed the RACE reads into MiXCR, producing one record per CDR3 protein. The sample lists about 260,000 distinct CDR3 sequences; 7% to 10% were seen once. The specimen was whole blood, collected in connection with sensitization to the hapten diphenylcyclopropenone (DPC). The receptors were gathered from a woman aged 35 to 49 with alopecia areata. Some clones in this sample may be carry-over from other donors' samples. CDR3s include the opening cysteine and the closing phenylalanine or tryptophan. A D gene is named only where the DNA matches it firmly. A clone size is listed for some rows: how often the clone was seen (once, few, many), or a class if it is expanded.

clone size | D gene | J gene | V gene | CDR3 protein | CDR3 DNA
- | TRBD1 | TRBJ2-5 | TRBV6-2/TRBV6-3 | CASSTRTGRGSQETQYF | TGTGCCAGCAGCACCAGGACAGGGCGAGGATCCCAAGAGACCCAGTACTTC
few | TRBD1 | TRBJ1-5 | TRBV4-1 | CASSQPDRGDQPQHF | TGCGCCAGCAGCCAACCGGACAGGGGGGATCAGCCCCAGCATTTT
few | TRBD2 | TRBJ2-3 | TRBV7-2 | CASSLVGSGRAGTDTQYF | TGTGCCAGCAGCTTAGTGGGTAGCGGGAGGGCCGGGACAGATACGCAGTATTTT
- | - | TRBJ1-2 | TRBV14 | CASSQDPFRVSNYGHTF | TGTGCCAGCAGCCAAGATCCTTTTCGGGTATCTAACTATGGCCACACCTTC
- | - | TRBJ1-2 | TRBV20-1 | CSATPGGYGYTF | TGCAGTGCTACGCCAGGCGGCTATGGCTACACCTTC
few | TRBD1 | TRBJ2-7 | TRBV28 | CASSTPGQGYEQYF | TGTGCCAGCAGTACCCCGGGACAGGGCTACGAGCAGTACTTC
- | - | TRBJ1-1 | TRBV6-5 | CASSYSTIPGQAFF | TGTGCCAGCAGTTATAGCACAATACCGGGACAAGCTTTCTTT
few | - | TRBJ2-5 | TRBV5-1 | CASSSPDPAETQYF | TGCGCCAGCAGCTCGCCCGACCCGGCGGAGACCCAGTACTTC
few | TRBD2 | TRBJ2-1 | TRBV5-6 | CASSLWTSRILYNEQFF | TGTGCCAGCAGCTTGTGGACTAGCAGAATACTTTACAATGAGCAGTTCTTC
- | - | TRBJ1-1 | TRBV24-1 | CATSDLKGSAFF | TGTGCCACCAGTGATTTGAAAGGGTCGGCTTTCTTT
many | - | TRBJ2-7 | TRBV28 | CASSFYHEQYF | TGTGCCAGCAGCTTCTACCACGAGCAGTACTTC
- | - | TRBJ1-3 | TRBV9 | CASTPGPYSGNTIYF | TGTGCCAGCACGCCGGGACCGTACTCTGGAAACACCATATATTTT
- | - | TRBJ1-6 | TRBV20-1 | CSGVAGPNSPLHF | TGCAGTGGGGTGGCAGGGCCGAACTCACCCCTCCACTTT
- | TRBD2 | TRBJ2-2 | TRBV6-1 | CASSERSGRRPGELFF | TGTGCCAGCAGTGAACGTAGCGGGAGGAGGCCCGGGGAGCTGTTTTTT
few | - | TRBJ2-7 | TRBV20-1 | CSAVGLTYEQYF | TGCAGTGCTGTGGGACTCACCTACGAGCAGTACTTC
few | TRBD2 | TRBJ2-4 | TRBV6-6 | CASSTSGRIAKNIQYF | TGTGCCAGCAGCACTAGCGGGCGGATAGCCAAAAACATTCAGTACTTC
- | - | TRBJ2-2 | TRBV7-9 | CAIDDSNDTGELFF | TGTGCCATCGATGACAGTAACGACACCGGGGAGCTGTTTTTT
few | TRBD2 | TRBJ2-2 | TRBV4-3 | CASSQDYPAGDSAGELFF | TGCGCCAGCAGCCAAGATTATCCAGCGGGAGATTCGGCCGGGGAGCTGTTTTTT
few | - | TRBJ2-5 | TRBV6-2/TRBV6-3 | CASSSPGLAETQYF | TGTGCCAGCAGTTCCCCCGGATTGGCAGAGACCCAGTACTTC
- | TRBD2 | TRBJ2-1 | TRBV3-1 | CASSQPGGPSYNEQFF | TGTGCCAGCAGCCAACCGGGAGGGCCTAGTTACAATGAGCAGTTCTTC
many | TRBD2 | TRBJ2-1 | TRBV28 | CASSLWSSGSVEQFF | TGTGCCAGCAGTTTATGGTCTAGCGGGAGTGTTGAGCAGTTCTTC
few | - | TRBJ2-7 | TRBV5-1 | CASRPRDTAYEQYF | TGCGCCAGCAGACCCCGGGACACAGCCTACGAGCAGTACTTC
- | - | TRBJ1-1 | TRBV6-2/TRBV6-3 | CASSSGTPYTEAFF | TGTGCCAGCAGTTCCGGGACCCCCTACACTGAAGCTTTCTTT
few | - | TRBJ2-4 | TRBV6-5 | CASRDGSAKNIQYF | TGTGCCAGCAGGGATGGAAGCGCCAAAAACATTCAGTACTTC
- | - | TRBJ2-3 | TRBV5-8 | CASSRPGPRRDTQYF | TGTGCCAGCAGCCGGCCGGGCCCCAGGAGGGATACGCAGTATTTT
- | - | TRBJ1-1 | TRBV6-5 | CASIGAHTEAFF | TGTGCCAGCATTGGGGCCCACACTGAAGCTTTCTTT
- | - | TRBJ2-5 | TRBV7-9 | CASSSVRASSYQETQYF | TGTGCCAGCAGCTCTGTGCGGGCTAGCAGCTACCAAGAGACCCAGTACTTC
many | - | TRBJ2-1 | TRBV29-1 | CSVVRTSYNEQFF | TGCAGCGTTGTCCGGACGTCCTACAATGAGCAGTTCTTC